This passage covers 21 T cell receptor beta chains from one sample sequenced in a study of shared clonotypes between healthy human individuals. The repertoire was sequenced with immunoSEQ multiplex PCR; TCRdb's copy has only in-frame clones and lacks some. The table records over 100,000 clones, 68% of them present only once. The sequencing sample was made of memory CD8+ T cells sorted from blood. Sample subset: CD45RO+ cells pooled with CCR7-negative TemRA cells. The receptors were sampled from a woman aged 30 to 39 in good health.

The sample holds a few counts of this clone. The chain combines TRBV21-1 with TRBJ2-7; TRBD2, as called in the table, went unchecked against the DNA. TRBV21-1 is given as a pseudogene. The CDR3 runs 14 residues. CDR3 amino acids: CASSKLVLAYEQYF. The CDR3, as DNA: TGTGCCAGCAGCAAGTTGGTACTAGCCTACGAGCAGTACTTC.

The genes are TRBV4-2 and TRBJ2-7, with D possibly matching TRBD2 (6 bases). The V gene's germline CDR1 is LGHNA and CDR2 YNFKEQ. CDR3 length: 13 residues. Trimming removed 5 bases at V and 6 bases at J, with 14 bases between. This CDR3 reads CASSGRLGREQYF. Here the CDR3 DNA reads TGTGCCAGCAGCGGGCGACTAGGACGCGAGCAGTACTTC.

This chain connects TRBV27 to TRBJ2-3; tentatively, D is TRBD2 (6 bases). Germline V lookup: CDR1 MNHEY, CDR2 SMNVEV (reference sequence). V was pared by 4 bases and J by 12 bases, with 14 bases between. The CDR3 covers 12 residues. CDR3 nucleotide sequence: TGTGCCAGCAGTTCCGGGACTCTTCGTCAGTATTTT. Translation gives CASSSGTLRQYF.

This clone came up a few times. J is TRBJ2-1 and V is TRBV5-6; D remains ambiguous. This CDR3 spans 12 amino acids. Germline CDR1 SGHDT, CDR2 YYEEEE. V dropped 4 bases and J dropped 4 bases, with 6 bases sitting between them. CDR3 residues: CASSDGYNEQFF. In DNA form, the CDR3 reads TGTGCCAGCAGCGACGGTTACAATGAGCAGTTCTTC.

In its sample, this clone was seen a few times. V gene TRBV4-1 combines with J gene TRBJ1-3; D is unresolved. CDR1 is MGHRA, CDR2 YSYEKL, per germline. The ends were cut back, 4 bases at V and 1 base at J, with 17 bases in the middle. CDR3 length equals 17 residues. CDR3 sequence reads: CASSPSEGAGSGNTIYF. CDR3 sequence (DNA): TGCGCCAGCAGCCCGTCGGAGGGCGCTGGGTCTGGAAACACCATATATTTT.

This sequence joins TRBV13 and TRBJ2-5; 7 bases align to TRBD2. Per germline, CDR1 PRHDT and CDR2 FYEKMQ (reference sequence). J lost 5 bases, V lost 2 bases, and 11 bases had no gene match. The CDR3 contains 16 residues. The CDR3 spells CASSLKSGRLVETQYF. In DNA form, the CDR3 reads TGTGCCAGCAGCTTAAAATCCGGGAGGCTAGTGGAGACCCAGTACTTC.

In this sample, this clone turned up a few times. The rearrangement uses TRBV29-1 and TRBJ2-1; 7 nucleotides agree with TRBD2. Per germline, CDR1 SQVTM and CDR2 ANQGSEA. J lost 2 bases, V lost 3 bases, and 4 bases had no gene match. The CDR3 is 14 residues long. The CDR3 DNA sequence: TGCAGCGTTGAGCTAGCGGTGACCTACAATGAGCAGTTCTTC. The encoded protein is CSVELAVTYNEQFF.

This clone was counted at least ten times. V gene TRBV28 combines with J gene TRBJ2-6, with unresolved D. V was pared by 2 bases and J by 0 bases, with 8 bases between. Looked up from germline, CDR1 is MDHEN and CDR2 is SYDVKM. CDR3 length: 16 residues. CDR3 sequence: CASSLGGPSGANVLTF. The CDR3 DNA is TGTGCCAGCAGTTTAGGCGGACCCTCTGGGGCCAACGTCCTGACTTTC.

This clone was seen only a few times. The V gene is TRBV11-2, the J gene TRBJ2-7; D remains ambiguous. This CDR3 region has 10 residues. CDR1 is SGHAT, CDR2 FQNNGV, per germline. Deletions cut 1 base from V and 6 bases from J, with 1 base between. The CDR3 sequence is CASSLGEQYF. The CDR3 nucleotides read TGTGCCAGCAGCTTAGGCGAGCAGTACTTC.

This clone was detected only once. CDR3 loop: CASSSGKGGSTEAFF. The CDR3 DNA reads TGTGCCAGCAGTTCCGGGAAGGGAGGCAGCACTGAAGCTTTCTTT. The gene calls are TRBV6-6 and TRBJ1-1; D not resolved. This CDR3 is 15 amino acids long. The V end lost 4 bases, the J end lost 4 bases, and 16 bases lay between the germline ends. Germline V gene data show CDR1 as MNHNY and CDR2 as SVGAGI (reference sequence).

The chain joins TRBV7-9 to TRBJ2-2, with D unresolved. Between the trimmed V and J ends, which lost 6 bases and 4 bases, there was a span of 15 bases. The CDR3 extends over 15 amino acids. Germline V gene sequence: CDR1 SEHNR, CDR2 FQNEAQ (reference sequence). The CDR3 nucleotides read TGTGCCAGCAGGGGCCGGGCCCTACTCACCGGGGAGCTGTTTTTT. It yields the protein CASRGRALLTGELFF.

The chain combines TRBV11-2 with TRBJ2-1, with 10 bases fitting TRBD2. The germline CDR1 and CDR2 sequences are SGHAT and FQNNGV. Losses at the gene ends were 2 bases for V and 3 bases for J; bases not matched to a gene: 4. The CDR3 is 16 amino acids. CDR3 loop: CASSLYGLADYNEQFF. The CDR3 DNA is TGTGCCAGCAGCTTATACGGACTAGCGGACTACAATGAGCAGTTCTTC.

This sequence joins TRBV25-1 and TRBJ1-1, with D uncertain. The CDR3 contains 14 residues. Germline assignment: CDR1 MGHDK and CDR2 SYGVNS. The ends were cut back, 3 bases at V and 5 bases at J, with 13 bases in the middle. CDR3 in DNA: TGTGCCAGCAGTGATCTTCGTAGGGAGACTGAAGCTTTCTTT. Residues: CASSDLRRETEAFF.

This clone was picked up many times. The chain links TRBV25-1 to TRBJ2-3, with a possible D match to TRBD1 (6 bases). CDR3 size: 17 residues. Germline lookup yields CDR1 MGHDK and CDR2 SYGVNS. Trimming removed 2 bases from V and 2 bases from J, with 17 bases in between. In DNA, the CDR3 is TGTGCCAGCAGTGAAAAGTTTACAGGGTCCCACACAGATACGCAGTATTTT. Translation: CASSEKFTGSHTDTQYF.

The V and J genes are TRBV28 and TRBJ2-5; 8 bases map to TRBD1. There are 13 residues in the CDR3. V shed 8 bases, J shed 4 bases, and the junction held 6 bases outside the gene matches. Looked up from germline, CDR1 is MDHEN and CDR2 is SYDVKM. The CDR3 DNA reads TGTGCCAGCTCACCAGGGGGCCGAGAGACCCAGTACTTC. It translates to CASSPGGRETQYF.

The chain has TRBV9 and TRBJ2-1, with 7 nucleotides matching TRBD2. V dropped 4 bases and J dropped 8; count of bases not matched to a gene: 12. Germline CDR1 and CDR2: SGDLS and YYNGEE. This CDR3 region has 15 residues. The CDR3 DNA is TGTGCCAGCAGCTTAACGCCGAGCGGGAACGATGAGCAGTTCTTC. Its translation: CASSLTPSGNDEQFF.

The sample holds many counts of this clone. The V and J genes are TRBV29-1 and TRBJ1-1; D may be TRBD1 (6 bases). The CDR3 spans 11 residues. CDR1 SQVTM and CDR2 ANQGSEA come from the germline V gene. CDR3 nucleotide sequence: TGCGGTGGGGGCAGGAACACTGAAGCTTTCTTT. It specifies CGGGRNTEAFF.

The rearrangement links TRBV25-1 to TRBJ2-1; no definite D call. This CDR3 is 15 amino acids long. Germline lookup yields CDR1 MGHDK and CDR2 SYGVNS. V shed 3 bases and J shed 1 base, with 10 bases lying between them. CDR3 amino acids: CASSDGVGSYNEQFF. The CDR3 DNA is TGTGCCAGCAGTGATGGTGTCGGTTCCTACAATGAGCAGTTCTTC.

This clone was picked up many times. The chain uses TRBV5-1 and TRBJ2-5; no clear D. The length of the CDR3 is 13 residues. Germline CDR1 and CDR2: SGHRS and YFSETQ. Trimming pared 2 bases from V and 2 bases from J, leaving 7 bases between. CDR3 bases: TGCGCCAGCAGCTTTCCGGAACAAGAGACCCAGTACTTC. This gives the protein CASSFPEQETQYF.

This clone showed up just a few times. This chain connects TRBV28 to TRBJ1-4; TRBD1 matches 9 bases. The J segment lost 8 bases and the V segment lost 5 bases, leaving 12 bases of the junction unmatched. The CDR3 consists of 16 residues. Germline V gene lookup returns CDR1 MDHEN and CDR2 SYDVKM. The CDR3 sequence is CASSTLPGQGAEKLFF. In nucleotides, the CDR3 is TGTGCCAGCAGTACTCTACCGGGACAGGGCGCGGAAAAACTGTTTTTT.

The gene calls are TRBV2 and TRBJ1-1; possibly TRBD1 for D (5 bases). Per germline, CDR1 SNHLY and CDR2 FYNNEI. There are 12 residues in the CDR3. Trimming took off 7 bases at V and 10 bases at J, with 16 bases between the two ends. The CDR3 region is CASTDSTLSAFF. DNA of the CDR3: TGTGCCAGCACTGACAGCACCCTTTCAGCTTTCTTT.